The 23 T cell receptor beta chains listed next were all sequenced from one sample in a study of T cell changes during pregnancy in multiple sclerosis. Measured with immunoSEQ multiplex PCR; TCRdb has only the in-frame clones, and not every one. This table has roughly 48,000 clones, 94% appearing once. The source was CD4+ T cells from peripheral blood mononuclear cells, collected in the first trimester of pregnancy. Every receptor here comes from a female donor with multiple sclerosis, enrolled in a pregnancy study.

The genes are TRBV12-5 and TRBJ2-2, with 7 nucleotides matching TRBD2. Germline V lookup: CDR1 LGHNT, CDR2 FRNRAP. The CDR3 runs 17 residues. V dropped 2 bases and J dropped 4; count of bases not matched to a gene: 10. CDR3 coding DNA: TGTGCTAGTGGTTTGCTTCTTGAGGGGAGGGTCACCGGGGAGCTGTTTTTT. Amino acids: CASGLLLEGRVTGELFF.

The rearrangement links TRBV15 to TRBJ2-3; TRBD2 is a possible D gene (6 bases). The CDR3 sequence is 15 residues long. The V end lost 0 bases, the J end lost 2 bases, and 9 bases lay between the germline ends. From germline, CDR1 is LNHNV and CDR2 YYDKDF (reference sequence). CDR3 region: CATSRDSGVTDTQYF. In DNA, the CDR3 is TGTGCCACCAGCAGAGATTCGGGGGTCACAGATACGCAGTATTTT.

The CDR3 DNA reads TGTGCCAGCAGCTTACCCTCCGGGAACATTCAGTACTTC. Its translation: CASSLPSGNIQYF. The chain uses TRBV11-1 and TRBJ2-4, with D uncertain. The CDR3 spans 13 residues. V lost 2 bases, J lost 7 bases, and 9 bases lay in between. CDR1 and CDR2 (germline): SGHAT, FQDESV (reference sequence). Drawing the rest from reference TRBV11-1 and TRBJ2-4, the complete variable domain is EAEVAQSPRYKITEKSQAVAFWCDPISGHATLYWYRQILGQGPELLVQFQDESVVDDSQLPKDRFSAERLKGVDSTLKIQPAELGDSAMYLCASSLPSGNIQYFGAGTRLSVL.

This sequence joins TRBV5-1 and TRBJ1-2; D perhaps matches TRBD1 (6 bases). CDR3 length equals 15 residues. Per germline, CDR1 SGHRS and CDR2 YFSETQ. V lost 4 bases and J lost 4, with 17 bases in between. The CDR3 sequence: CASSPYVQGAYGYTF. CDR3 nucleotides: TGCGCCAGCAGCCCCTATGTACAGGGCGCCTATGGCTACACCTTC.

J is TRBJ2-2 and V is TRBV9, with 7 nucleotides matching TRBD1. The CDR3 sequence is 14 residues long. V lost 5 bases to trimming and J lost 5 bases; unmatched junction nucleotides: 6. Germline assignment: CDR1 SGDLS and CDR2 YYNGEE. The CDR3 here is CASSYTGATGELFF. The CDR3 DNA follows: TGTGCCAGCAGTTACACAGGGGCAACCGGGGAGCTGTTTTTT.

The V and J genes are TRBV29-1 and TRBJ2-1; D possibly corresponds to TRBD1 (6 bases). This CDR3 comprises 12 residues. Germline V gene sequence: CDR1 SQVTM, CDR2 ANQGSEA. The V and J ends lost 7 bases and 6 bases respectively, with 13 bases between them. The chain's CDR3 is CSAGLQGNEQFF. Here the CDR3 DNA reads TGCAGCGCAGGGTTACAGGGCAATGAGCAGTTCTTC.

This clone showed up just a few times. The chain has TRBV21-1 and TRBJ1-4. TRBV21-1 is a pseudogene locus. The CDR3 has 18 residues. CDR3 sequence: CATQRKRTENSEGEKLFF. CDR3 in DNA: TGTGCCACCCAACGTAAACGGACGGAAAACTCCGAGGGTGAAAAACTGTTTTTT.

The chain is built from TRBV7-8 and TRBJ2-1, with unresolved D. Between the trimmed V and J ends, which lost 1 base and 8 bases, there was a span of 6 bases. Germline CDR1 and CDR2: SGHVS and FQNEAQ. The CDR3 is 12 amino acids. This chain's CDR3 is CASSLGEYEQFF. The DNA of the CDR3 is TGTGCCAGCAGCTTAGGAGAGTATGAGCAGTTCTTC.

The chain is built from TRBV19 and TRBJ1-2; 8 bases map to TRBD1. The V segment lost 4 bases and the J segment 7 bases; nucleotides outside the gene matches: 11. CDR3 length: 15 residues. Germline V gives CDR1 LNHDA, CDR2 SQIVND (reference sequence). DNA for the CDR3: TGTGCCAGTAGTACGACAGGGGCCCTCGGGGGTGGCTACACCTTC. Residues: CASSTTGALGGGYTF.

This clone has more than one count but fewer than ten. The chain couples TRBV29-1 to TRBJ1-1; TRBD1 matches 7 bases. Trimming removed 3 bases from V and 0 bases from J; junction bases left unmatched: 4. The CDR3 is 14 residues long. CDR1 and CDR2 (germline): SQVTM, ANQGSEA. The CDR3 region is CSVDQGGMNTEAFF. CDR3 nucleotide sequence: TGCAGCGTTGACCAGGGGGGAATGAACACTGAAGCTTTCTTT.

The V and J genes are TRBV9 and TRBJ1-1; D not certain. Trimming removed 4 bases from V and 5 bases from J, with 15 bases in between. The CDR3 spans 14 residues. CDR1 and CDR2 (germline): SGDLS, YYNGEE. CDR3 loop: CASSLGGGMTEAFF. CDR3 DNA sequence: TGTGCCAGCAGCCTAGGTGGAGGGATGACTGAAGCTTTCTTT.

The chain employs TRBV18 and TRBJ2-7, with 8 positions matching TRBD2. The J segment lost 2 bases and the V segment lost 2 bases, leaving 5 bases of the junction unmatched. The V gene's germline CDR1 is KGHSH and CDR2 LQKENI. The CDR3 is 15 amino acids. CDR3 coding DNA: TGTGCCAGCTCACCATGGAGCGGGGGTCCCTACGAGCAGTACTTC. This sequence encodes CASSPWSGGPYEQYF.

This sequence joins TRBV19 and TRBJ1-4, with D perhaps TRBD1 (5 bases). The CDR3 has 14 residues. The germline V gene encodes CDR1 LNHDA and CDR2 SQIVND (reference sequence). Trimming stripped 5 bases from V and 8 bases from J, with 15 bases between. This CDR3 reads CASSRDGGREKLFF. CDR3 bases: TGTGCCAGTAGTCGGGACGGCGGGAGAGAAAAACTGTTTTTT.

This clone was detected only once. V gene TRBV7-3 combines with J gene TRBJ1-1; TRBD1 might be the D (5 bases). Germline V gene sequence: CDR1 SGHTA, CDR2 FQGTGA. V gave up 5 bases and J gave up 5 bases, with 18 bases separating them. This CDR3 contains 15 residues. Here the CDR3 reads CASSPQLGGSTEAFF. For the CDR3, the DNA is TGTGCCAGCAGCCCTCAATTGGGGGGTAGTACTGAAGCTTTCTTT.

The CDR3 DNA reads as TGTGCCAGCAGCTTGACATTAACTGGGACAGCCGGAAACACCATATATTTT. Its protein is CASSLTLTGTAGNTIYF. This chain joins TRBV7-6 and TRBJ1-3, with 7 bases that match TRBD1. Germline V lookup: CDR1 SGHVS, CDR2 FNYEAQ. With V trimmed by 3 bases and J by 4 bases, 12 bases remained unmatched. The CDR3 length is 17 residues.

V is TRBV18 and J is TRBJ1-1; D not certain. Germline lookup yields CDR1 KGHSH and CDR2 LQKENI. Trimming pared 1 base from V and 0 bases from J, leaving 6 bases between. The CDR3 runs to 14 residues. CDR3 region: CASSPLSMNTEAFF. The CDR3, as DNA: TGTGCCAGCTCACCACTAAGCATGAACACTGAAGCTTTCTTT.

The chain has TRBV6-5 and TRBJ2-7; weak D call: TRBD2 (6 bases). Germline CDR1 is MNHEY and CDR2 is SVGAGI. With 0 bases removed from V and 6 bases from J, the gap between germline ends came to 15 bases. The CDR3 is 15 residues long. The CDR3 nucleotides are TGTGCCAGCAGTTACTCGTGGGAGATCGGGGGCGAGCAGTACTTC. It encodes CASSYSWEIGGEQYF.

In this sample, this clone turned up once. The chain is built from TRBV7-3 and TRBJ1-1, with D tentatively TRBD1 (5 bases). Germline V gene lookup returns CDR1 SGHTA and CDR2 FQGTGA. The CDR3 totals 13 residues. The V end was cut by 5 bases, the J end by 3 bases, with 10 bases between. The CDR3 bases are TGTGCCAGCAGCCCTTCCAGGGACACTGAAGCTTTCTTT. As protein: CASSPSRDTEAFF. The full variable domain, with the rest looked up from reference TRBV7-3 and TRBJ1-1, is GAGVSQTPSNKVTEKGKYVELRCDPISGHTALYWYRQSLGQGPEFLIYFQGTGAADDSGLPNDRFFAVRPEGSVSTLKIQRTERGDSAVYLCASSPSRDTEAFFGQGTRLTVV.

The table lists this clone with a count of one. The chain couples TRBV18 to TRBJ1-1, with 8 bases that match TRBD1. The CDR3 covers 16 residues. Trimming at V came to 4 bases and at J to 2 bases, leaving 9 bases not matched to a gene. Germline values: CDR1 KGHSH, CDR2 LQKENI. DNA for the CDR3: TGTGCCAGCTCACAAGGGCGGACAGGGCTAAACACTGAAGCTTTCTTT. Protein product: CASSQGRTGLNTEAFF.

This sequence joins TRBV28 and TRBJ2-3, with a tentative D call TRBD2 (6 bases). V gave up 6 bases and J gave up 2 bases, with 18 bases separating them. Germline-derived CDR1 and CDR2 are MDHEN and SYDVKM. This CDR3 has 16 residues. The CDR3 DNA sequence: TGTGCCAGCAGCACTCCGGGGGATGTAGCCACAGATACGCAGTATTTT. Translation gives CASSTPGDVATDTQYF.

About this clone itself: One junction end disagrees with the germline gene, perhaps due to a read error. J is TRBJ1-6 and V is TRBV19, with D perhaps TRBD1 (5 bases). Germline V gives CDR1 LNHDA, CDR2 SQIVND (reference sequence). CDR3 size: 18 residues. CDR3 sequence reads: CASSLEGTGSSYNSPLHF. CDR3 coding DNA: TGTGCCAGTAGTCTAGAAGGGACTGGAAGCTCCTATAATTCACCCCTCCACTTT.

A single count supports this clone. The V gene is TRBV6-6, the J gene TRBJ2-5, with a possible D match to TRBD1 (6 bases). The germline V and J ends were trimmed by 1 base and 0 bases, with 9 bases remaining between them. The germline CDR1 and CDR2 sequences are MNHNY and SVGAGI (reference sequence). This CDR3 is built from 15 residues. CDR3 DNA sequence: TGTGCCAGCAGTTACTTGAGGGGGTACCAAGAGACCCAGTACTTC. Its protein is CASSYLRGYQETQYF.

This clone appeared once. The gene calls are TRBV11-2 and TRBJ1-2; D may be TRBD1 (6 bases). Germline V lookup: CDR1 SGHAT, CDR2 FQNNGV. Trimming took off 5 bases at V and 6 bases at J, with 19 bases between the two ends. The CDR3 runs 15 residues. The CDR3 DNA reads TGTGCCAGCAGCCTCACTCTGGGGGCTCCTCATGGCTACACCTTC. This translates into CASSLTLGAPHGYTF.